These 25 T cell receptor beta chains were sequenced from one sample in a study of blood T cell repertoires in COVID-19. Some clones are missing from TCRdb's copy, which holds only in-frame ones; the method was immunoSEQ multiplex PCR. The table has just over 300,000 clones, 80% to 90% seen once. The sequenced material came from PBMCs or T cells enriched from blood (not recorded which). The receptor source for this set is a young man who had recovered from COVID-19.

V usage is TRBV2 and J usage is TRBJ2-7, with a tentative D call TRBD1 (6 bases). V was cut by 6 bases and J by 2 bases, with 11 bases left in between. The CDR3 runs to 13 residues. Germline V CDR1 and CDR2: SNHLY, FYNNEI. This chain's CDR3 is CASRPDRTYEQYF. DNA of the CDR3: TGTGCCAGCAGACCTGACAGGACCTACGAGCAGTACTTC.

The V gene is TRBV5-1, the J gene TRBJ2-2; D uncertain. Trimming took 4 bases from V and 4 from J, leaving 14 bases between them. The CDR3 is made up of 15 amino acids. Germline CDR1 and CDR2: SGHRS and YFSETQ. This CDR3 is CASSLIQTFTGELFF. Written as DNA, the CDR3 is TGCGCCAGCAGCCTGATACAGACCTTCACCGGGGAGCTGTTTTTT.

This chain uses TRBV5-1 with TRBJ1-4, with D possibly matching TRBD1 (6 bases). The CDR3 totals 15 residues. Trimming shortened V by 5 bases and J by 2 bases, and 13 bases separated the two germline ends. Germline loops: CDR1 SGHRS, CDR2 YFSETQ. CDR3 nucleotide sequence: TGCGCCAGCAGGGACCGGGGGGCGACTAATGAAAAACTGTTTTTT. It translates to CASRDRGATNEKLFF.

The V call is TRBV5-1, the J call TRBJ1-1; D uncertain. Trimming took off 0 bases at V and 4 bases at J, with 13 bases between the two ends. Germline CDR1 is SGHRS and CDR2 is YFSETQ. The CDR3 runs to 15 residues. The CDR3 here is CASSLEAQRGTEAFF. CDR3 DNA sequence: TGCGCCAGCAGCTTGGAGGCCCAGAGAGGCACTGAAGCTTTCTTT.

The V gene is TRBV30, the J gene TRBJ2-7; 10 bases map to TRBD1. CDR1 is GTSNPN, CDR2 SVGIG, per germline (reference sequence). CDR3 length: 12 residues. CDR3 protein: CAHDRGLYEQYF. The CDR3 DNA sequence: TGTGCTCACGACAGGGGGCTCTACGAGCAGTACTTC.

The chain is built from TRBV6-2 or TRBV6-3 and TRBJ1-1; 8 bases line up with TRBD1. Per the germline V gene, CDR1 is MNHEY and CDR2 is SVGEGT. The CDR3 runs 14 residues. V gave up 6 bases and J gave up 4 bases; unmatched junction bases: 7. In nucleotides, the CDR3 is TGTGCCAGCAGCGGACAGGGAGTGAGCACTGAAGCTTTCTTT. This encodes CASSGQGVSTEAFF.

This clone has a single count. This specimen includes other DNA sequences encoding the same CDR3. This chain joins TRBV19 and TRBJ2-7; perhaps TRBD1 as D (5 bases). This CDR3 is built from 13 residues. Between the trimmed V and J ends, which lost 3 bases and 4 bases, there was a span of 10 bases. Germline V gives CDR1 LNHDA, CDR2 SQIVND (reference sequence). The CDR3 is CASSINRNYEQYF. The CDR3 bases are TGTGCCAGTAGTATTAACAGGAATTACGAGCAGTACTTC. The variable domain in full, with the rest retrieved from reference TRBV19 and TRBJ2-7, is DGGITQSPKYLFRKEGQNVTLSCEQNLNHDAMYWYRQDPGQGLRLIYYSQIVNDFQKGDIAEGYSVSREKKESFPLTVTSAQKNPTAFYLCASSINRNYEQYFGPGTRLTVT.

The rearrangement links TRBV2 to TRBJ1-5; TRBD1 is a possible D gene (5 bases). Trimming shortened V by 0 bases and J by 1 base, and 13 bases separated the two germline ends. CDR1 is SNHLY and CDR2 is FYNNEI in the germline V gene. This CDR3 region has 17 residues. CDR3 coding DNA: TGTGCCAGCAGTGAAGCGAAGGGGCTTGGGAGCAATCAGCCCCAGCATTTT. Translated: CASSEAKGLGSNQPQHF.

The J gene is TRBJ1-2, the V gene TRBV7-9; weak D call: TRBD1 (5 bases). This CDR3 is 15 amino acids long. V lost 4 bases to trimming and J lost 2 bases, with 14 bases between them. Germline V gene data show CDR1 as SEHNR and CDR2 as FQNEAQ (reference sequence). The CDR3 region has the DNA TGTGCCAGCAGCTGGCGGACACCCGAGAACTATGGCTACACCTTC. Amino acids: CASSWRTPENYGYTF.

This chain uses TRBV6-5 with TRBJ1-6; 7 bases are shared with TRBD1. The CDR3 has 16 residues. The germline CDR1 and CDR2 sequences are MNHEY and SVGAGI. V shed 0 bases and J 9 bases; nucleotides not matched to a gene: 8. CDR3 bases: TGTGCCAGCAGTTACTCGGGCAGGGGGGTTGGTTCACCCCTCCACTTT. Protein sequence: CASSYSGRGVGSPLHF.

V gene TRBV7-9 combines with J gene TRBJ2-5; 9 bases agree with TRBD1. The CDR3 is 16 amino acids. With 1 base clipped from V and 4 bases from J, the junction kept 7 bases outside the gene matches. The germline gives CDR1 SEHNR, CDR2 FQNEAQ (reference sequence). The DNA for the CDR3 is TGTGCCAGCAGCTTAGTGGTTGGGACAGGGCGAGAGACCCAGTACTTC. Its protein product is CASSLVVGTGRETQYF. Drawing the rest from reference TRBV7-9 and TRBJ2-5, the complete variable domain is DTGVSQNPRHKITKRGQNVTFRCDPISEHNRLYWYRQTLGQGPEFLTYFQNEAQLEKSRLLSDRFSAERPKGSFSTLEIQRTEQGDSAMYLCASSLVVGTGRETQYFGPGTRLLVL.

The chain is built from TRBV19 and TRBJ1-5; no reliable D call. CDR3 size: 14 residues. Germline loops: CDR1 LNHDA, CDR2 SQIVND (reference sequence). Between the trimmed V and J ends, which lost 5 bases and 5 bases, there was a span of 13 bases. The CDR3: CASSPTQRDQPQHF. The CDR3, as DNA: TGTGCCAGTAGTCCAACACAGAGGGATCAGCCCCAGCATTTT.

The DNA of the CDR3 is TGCAGCGTTCAGGACAGGGAGTCCTACGAGCAGTACTTC. It is translated as CSVQDRESYEQYF. The chain combines TRBV29-1 with TRBJ2-7, with 8 bases identical to TRBD1. Germline V lookup: CDR1 SQVTM, CDR2 ANQGSEA. J gave up 1 base and V 5 bases, and 4 bases lay outside the gene matches. The CDR3 runs 13 residues.

V usage is TRBV3-1 (or the pseudogene TRBV3-2) and J usage is TRBJ1-5, with D tentatively TRBD1 (5 bases). CDR1 LGHDT and CDR2 YNNKEL come from the germline V gene (reference sequence). CDR3 length equals 17 residues. V dropped 0 bases and J dropped 3 bases, with 15 bases sitting between them. The CDR3 coding sequence is TGTGCCAGCAGCCAAGACCTAAAGGGCAGGGTCAATCAGCCCCAGCATTTT. Its translation: CASSQDLKGRVNQPQHF.

The rearrangement uses TRBV5-1 and TRBJ2-5; 7 bases map to TRBD2. Losses at the gene ends were 1 base for V and 3 bases for J; bases not matched to a gene: 3. This CDR3 spans 14 amino acids. The germline gives CDR1 SGHRS, CDR2 YFSETQ. The CDR3 loop reads CASSLREAKETQYF. DNA for the CDR3: TGCGCCAGCAGCTTGCGGGAGGCTAAAGAGACCCAGTACTTC.

The V and J genes are TRBV21-1 and TRBJ1-2; the DNA was not used to check the table's D call, TRBD1. TRBV21-1 represents a pseudogene. This CDR3 comprises 16 residues. This chain's CDR3 is CASTLLGTGEKDGYTF. The CDR3 nucleotides are TGTGCCAGCACCTTATTGGGGACAGGGGAAAAGGATGGCTACACCTTC.

The rearrangement links TRBV19 to TRBJ1-3; D unclear. This CDR3 comprises 17 residues. V lost 4 bases, J lost 1 base, and 17 bases lay in between. Germline CDR1 is LNHDA and CDR2 is SQIVND (reference sequence). CDR3 nucleotides: TGTGCCAGTAGTACCGGTGGACTTTTTACTTCTGGAAACACCATATATTTT. Its protein product is CASSTGGLFTSGNTIYF.

This chain joins TRBV7-2 and TRBJ2-7; 8 nucleotides agree with TRBD1. The CDR3 runs 16 residues. J lost 2 bases, V lost 0 bases, and 6 bases had no gene match. Germline CDR1 is SGHTA and CDR2 is FQGNSA. The CDR3 DNA follows: TGTGCCAGCAGCTTAGCAAAGGGCAGGGGGCCCTACGAGCAGTACTTC. Its translation is CASSLAKGRGPYEQYF. Full variable domain (outside the CDR3, taken from reference TRBV7-2 and TRBJ2-7): GAGVSQSPSNKVTEKGKDVELRCDPISGHTALYWYRQSLGQGLEFLIYFQGNSAPDKSGLPSDRFSAERTGGSVSTLTIQRTQQEDSAVYLCASSLAKGRGPYEQYFGPGTRLTVT.

V is TRBV9 and J is TRBJ1-2; 12 nucleotides align to TRBD1. J gave up 8 bases and V 0 bases, and 5 bases lay outside the gene matches. The CDR3 is made up of 15 amino acids. Germline V gene data show CDR1 as SGDLS and CDR2 as YYNGEE. CDR3 nucleotide sequence: TGTGCCAGCAGCGTAGAGGGACAGGGGGCACAAGGCTACACCTTC. It encodes CASSVEGQGAQGYTF.

The CDR3 DNA reads as TGTGCCACCAGCTCGACAGGTCGTGACACCGGGGAGCTGTTTTTT. This translates into CATSSTGRDTGELFF. The chain joins TRBV15 to TRBJ2-2; tentatively, D is TRBD1 (6 bases). The ends were cut back, 5 bases at V and 3 bases at J, with 13 bases in the middle. The CDR3 spans 15 residues. Germline V gives CDR1 LNHNV, CDR2 YYDKDF (reference sequence).

A few counts support this clone. The rearrangement joins TRBV6-4 to TRBJ2-3; tentative D call: TRBD1 (6 bases). The germline V gene has CDR1 MRHNA and CDR2 SNTAGT. The length of the CDR3 is 14 residues. With 3 bases removed from V and 0 bases from J, the gap between germline ends came to 7 bases. The CDR3 reads CASSEGASTDTQYF. The CDR3 nucleotides read TGTGCCAGCAGTGAGGGGGCTAGCACAGATACGCAGTATTTT.

V is TRBV29-1 and J is TRBJ2-1, with a weak D call TRBD1 (6 bases). V dropped 6 bases and J dropped 10 bases, with 16 bases sitting between them. Germline assignment: CDR1 SQVTM and CDR2 ANQGSEA. CDR3 size: 12 residues. The DNA for the CDR3 is TGCAGCGTCGCTGAGGGGGTTAGGGAGCAGTTCTTC. This gives the protein CSVAEGVREQFF.

Only one count was recorded for this clone. The same CDR3 arises from other DNA sequences in this sample as well. This sequence joins TRBV3-1 (or the pseudogene TRBV3-2) and TRBJ1-3; D is ambiguous. V shed 0 bases and J shed 7 bases, with 7 bases lying between them. Germline-derived CDR1 and CDR2 are LGHDT and YNNKEL (reference sequence). CDR3 size: 13 residues. The CDR3 sequence: CASSQDLGNTIYF. CDR3 sequence (DNA): TGTGCCAGCAGCCAAGATCTCGGGAACACCATATATTTT.

This chain uses TRBV5-1 with TRBJ1-1, with a weak D call TRBD1 (5 bases). Germline values: CDR1 SGHRS, CDR2 YFSETQ. The CDR3 has 15 residues. Trimming shortened V by 0 bases and J by 5 bases, and 14 bases separated the two germline ends. CDR3 residues: CASSLGLSGWTEAFF. The CDR3 coding sequence is TGCGCCAGCAGCTTGGGTCTCTCAGGGTGGACTGAAGCTTTCTTT.

A few counts support this clone. This chain joins TRBV7-2 and TRBJ2-5, with 14 bases aligning to TRBD2. The CDR3 runs 16 residues. The V gene's germline CDR1 is SGHTA and CDR2 FQGNSA. Germline trimming cut 6 bases from V and 5 bases from J; bases unmatched to any gene: 8. CDR3 DNA: TGTGCCAGCAGTCTGACTAGCGGGGGGGCATGGGAGACCCAGTACTTC. As protein: CASSLTSGGAWETQYF.